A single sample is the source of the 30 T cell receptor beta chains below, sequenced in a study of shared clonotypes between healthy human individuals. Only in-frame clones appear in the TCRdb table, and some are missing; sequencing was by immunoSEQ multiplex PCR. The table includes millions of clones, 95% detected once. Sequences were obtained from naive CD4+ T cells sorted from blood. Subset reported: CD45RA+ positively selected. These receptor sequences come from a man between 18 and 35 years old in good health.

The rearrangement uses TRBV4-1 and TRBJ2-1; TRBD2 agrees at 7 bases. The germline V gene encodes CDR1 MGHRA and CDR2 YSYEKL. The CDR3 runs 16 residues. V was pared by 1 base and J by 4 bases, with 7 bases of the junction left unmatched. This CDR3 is CASSQAGAGPYNEQFF. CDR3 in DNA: TGCGCCAGCAGCCAAGCTGGAGCGGGGCCTTACAATGAGCAGTTCTTC.

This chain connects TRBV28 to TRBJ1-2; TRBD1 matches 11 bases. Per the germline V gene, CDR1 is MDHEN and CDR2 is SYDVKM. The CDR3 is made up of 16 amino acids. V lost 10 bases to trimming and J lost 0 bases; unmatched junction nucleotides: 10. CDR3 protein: CATGRTGGSPNYGYTF. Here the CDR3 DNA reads TGTGCCACGGGGCGGACAGGGGGCAGCCCTAACTATGGCTACACCTTC.

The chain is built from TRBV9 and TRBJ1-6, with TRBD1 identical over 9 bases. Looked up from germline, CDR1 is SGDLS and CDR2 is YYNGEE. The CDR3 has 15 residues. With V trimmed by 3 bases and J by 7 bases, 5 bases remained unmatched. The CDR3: CASSEQGAQNSPLHF. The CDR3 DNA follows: TGTGCCAGCAGCGAACAGGGGGCGCAGAATTCACCCCTCCACTTT.

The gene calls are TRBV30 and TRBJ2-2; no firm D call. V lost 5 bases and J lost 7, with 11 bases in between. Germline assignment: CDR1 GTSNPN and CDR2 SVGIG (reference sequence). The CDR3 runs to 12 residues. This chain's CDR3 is CAWAPSHGELFF. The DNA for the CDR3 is TGTGCCTGGGCCCCCTCCCACGGGGAGCTGTTTTTT.

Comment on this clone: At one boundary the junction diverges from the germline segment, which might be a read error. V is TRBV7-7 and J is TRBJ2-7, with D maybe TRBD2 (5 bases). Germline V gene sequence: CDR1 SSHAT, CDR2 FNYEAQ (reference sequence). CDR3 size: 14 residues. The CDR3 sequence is CASSGGFKGYEQYF. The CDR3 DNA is TGTGCTAGCAGCGGAGGCTTCAAGGGATACGAGCAGTACTTC.

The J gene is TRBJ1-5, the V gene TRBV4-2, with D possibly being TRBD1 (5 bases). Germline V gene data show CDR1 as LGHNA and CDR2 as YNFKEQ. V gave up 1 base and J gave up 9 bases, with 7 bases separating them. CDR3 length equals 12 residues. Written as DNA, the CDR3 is TGTGCCAGCAGCCAAGGAGGGGCGCCCCAGCATTTT. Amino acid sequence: CASSQGGAPQHF.

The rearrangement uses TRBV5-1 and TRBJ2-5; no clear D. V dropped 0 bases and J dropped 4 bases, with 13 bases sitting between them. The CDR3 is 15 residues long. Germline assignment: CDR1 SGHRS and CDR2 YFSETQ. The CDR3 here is CASSLASNIPETQYF. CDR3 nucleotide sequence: TGCGCCAGCAGCTTGGCGAGTAATATTCCAGAGACCCAGTACTTC.

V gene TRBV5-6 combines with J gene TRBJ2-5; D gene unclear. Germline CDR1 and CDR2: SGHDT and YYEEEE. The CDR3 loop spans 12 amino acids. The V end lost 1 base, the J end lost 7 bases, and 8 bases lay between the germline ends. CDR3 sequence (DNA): TGTGCCAGCAGCTTGTCCGACGTGACCCAGTACTTC. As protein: CASSLSDVTQYF. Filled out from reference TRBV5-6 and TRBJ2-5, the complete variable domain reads DAGVTQSPTHLIKTRGQQVTLRCSPKSGHDTVSWYQQALGQGPQFIFQYYEEEERQRGNFPDRFSGHQFPNYSSELNVNALLLGDSALYLCASSLSDVTQYFGPGTRLLVL.

The CDR3 DNA is TGTGCCAGCAGTTACTCGGAGACAGGGAATGAAAAACTGTTTTTT. Translation gives CASSYSETGNEKLFF. The chain has TRBV6-5 and TRBJ1-4; 7 bases are shared with TRBD1. Germline V gives CDR1 MNHEY, CDR2 SVGAGI. The CDR3 has 15 residues. After removal of 0 bases from V and 5 bases from J, the junction contained 3 bases not matched to a gene.

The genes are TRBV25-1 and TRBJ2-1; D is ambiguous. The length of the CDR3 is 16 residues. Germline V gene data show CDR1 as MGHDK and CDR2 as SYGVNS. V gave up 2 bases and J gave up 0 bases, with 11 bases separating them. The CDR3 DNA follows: TGTGCCAGCAGTGAAAACTTAGCCAACTCCTACAATGAGCAGTTCTTC. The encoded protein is CASSENLANSYNEQFF.

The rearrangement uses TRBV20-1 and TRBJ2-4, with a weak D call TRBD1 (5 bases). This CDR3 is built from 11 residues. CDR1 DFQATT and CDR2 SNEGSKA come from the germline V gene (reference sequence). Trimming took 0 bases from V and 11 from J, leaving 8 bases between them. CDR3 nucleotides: TGCAGTGCTAGAGATCAGGGTCTTCAGTACTTC. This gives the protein CSARDQGLQYF.

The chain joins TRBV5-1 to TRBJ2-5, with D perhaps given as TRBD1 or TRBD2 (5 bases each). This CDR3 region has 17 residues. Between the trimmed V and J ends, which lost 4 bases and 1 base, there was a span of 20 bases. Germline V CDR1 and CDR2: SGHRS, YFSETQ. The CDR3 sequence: CASSNSMGVRLQETQYF. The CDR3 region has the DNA TGCGCCAGCAGCAACTCCATGGGGGTCAGACTCCAAGAGACCCAGTACTTC.

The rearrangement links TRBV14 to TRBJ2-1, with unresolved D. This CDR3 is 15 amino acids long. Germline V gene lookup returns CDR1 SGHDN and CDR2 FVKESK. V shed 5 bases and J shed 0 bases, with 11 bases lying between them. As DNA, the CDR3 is TGTGCCAGCAGCTTACTGAAGGTCTCCTACAATGAGCAGTTCTTC. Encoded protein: CASSLLKVSYNEQFF.

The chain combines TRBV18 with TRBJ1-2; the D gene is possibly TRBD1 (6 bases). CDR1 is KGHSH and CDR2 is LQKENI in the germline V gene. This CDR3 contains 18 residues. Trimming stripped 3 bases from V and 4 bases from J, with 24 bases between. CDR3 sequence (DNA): TGTGCCAGCTCACCGGTGGGGTATCCGGGGGCACCGCCCTATGGCTACACCTTC. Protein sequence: CASSPVGYPGAPPYGYTF.

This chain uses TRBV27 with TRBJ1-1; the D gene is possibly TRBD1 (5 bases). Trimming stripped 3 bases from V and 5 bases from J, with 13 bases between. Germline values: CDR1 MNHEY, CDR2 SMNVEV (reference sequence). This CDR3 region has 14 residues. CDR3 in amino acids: CASSFTGGVTEAFF. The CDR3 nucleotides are TGTGCCAGCAGTTTTACAGGAGGGGTAACTGAAGCTTTCTTT.

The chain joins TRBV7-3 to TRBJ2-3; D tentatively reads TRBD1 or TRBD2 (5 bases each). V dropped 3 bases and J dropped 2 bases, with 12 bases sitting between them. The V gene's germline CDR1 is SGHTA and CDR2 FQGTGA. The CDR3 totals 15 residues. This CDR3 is CASSLGRGPTDTQYF. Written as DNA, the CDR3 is TGTGCCAGCAGCTTGGGACGGGGTCCCACAGATACGCAGTATTTT.

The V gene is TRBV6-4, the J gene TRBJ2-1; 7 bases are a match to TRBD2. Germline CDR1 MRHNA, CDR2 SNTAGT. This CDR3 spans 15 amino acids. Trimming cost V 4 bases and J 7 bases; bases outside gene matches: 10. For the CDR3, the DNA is TGTGCCAGCAGTGCCTTGACTAGCCCCTTGAATGAGCAGTTCTTC. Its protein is CASSALTSPLNEQFF.

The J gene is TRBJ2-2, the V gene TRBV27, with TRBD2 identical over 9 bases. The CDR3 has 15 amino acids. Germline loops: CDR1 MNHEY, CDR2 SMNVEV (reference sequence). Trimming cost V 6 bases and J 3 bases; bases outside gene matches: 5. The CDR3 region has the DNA TGTGCCAGCAGGCGGACTAGCGAAGACACCGGGGAGCTGTTTTTT. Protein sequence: CASRRTSEDTGELFF.

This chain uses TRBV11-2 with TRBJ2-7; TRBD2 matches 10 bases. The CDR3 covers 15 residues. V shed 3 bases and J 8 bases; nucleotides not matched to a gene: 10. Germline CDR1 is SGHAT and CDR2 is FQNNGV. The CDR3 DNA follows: TGTGCCAGCAGCTTGTTAGCGGGGGGCGTCATCAAGCAGTACTTC. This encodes CASSLLAGGVIKQYF.

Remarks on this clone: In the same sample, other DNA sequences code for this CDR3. CDR3 DNA: TGTGCCTGGTCTAGGGACCCCGAGCAGTACTTC. It is translated as CAWSRDPEQYF. This sequence joins TRBV30 and TRBJ2-7, with D tentatively TRBD1 or TRBD2 (5 bases each). CDR1 is GTSNPN and CDR2 is SVGIG in the germline V gene (reference sequence). V was clipped by 5 bases and J by 6 bases, with 11 bases between them. CDR3 length: 11 amino acids.

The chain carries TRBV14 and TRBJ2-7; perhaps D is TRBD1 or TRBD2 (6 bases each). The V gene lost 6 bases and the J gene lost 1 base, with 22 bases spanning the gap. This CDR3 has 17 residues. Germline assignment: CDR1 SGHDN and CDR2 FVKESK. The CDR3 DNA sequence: TGTGCCAGCAGTGCAGACAGGTCCCTCGGGGGTTCCTACGAGCAGTACTTC. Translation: CASSADRSLGGSYEQYF.

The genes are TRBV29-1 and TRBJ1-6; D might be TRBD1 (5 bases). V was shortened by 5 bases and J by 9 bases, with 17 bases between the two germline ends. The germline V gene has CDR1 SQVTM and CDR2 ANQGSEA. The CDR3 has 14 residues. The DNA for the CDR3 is TGCAGCGTTCCTATCGCGGGACCCATTTCACCCCTCCACTTT. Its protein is CSVPIAGPISPLHF.

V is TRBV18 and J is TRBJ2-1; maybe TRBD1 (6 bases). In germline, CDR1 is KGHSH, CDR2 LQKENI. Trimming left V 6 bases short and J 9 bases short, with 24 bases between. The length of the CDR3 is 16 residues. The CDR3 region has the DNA TGTGCCAGCTCTCGGGATCAGGGGATAGTTATGGCTGAGCAGTTCTTC. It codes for CASSRDQGIVMAEQFF.

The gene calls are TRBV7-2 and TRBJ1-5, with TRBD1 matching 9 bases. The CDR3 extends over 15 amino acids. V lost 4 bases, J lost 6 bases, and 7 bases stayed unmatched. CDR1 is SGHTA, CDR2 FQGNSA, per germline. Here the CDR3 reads CASSSGTGKGQPQHF. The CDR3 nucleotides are TGTGCCAGCAGCTCCGGGACAGGGAAGGGTCAGCCCCAGCATTTT.

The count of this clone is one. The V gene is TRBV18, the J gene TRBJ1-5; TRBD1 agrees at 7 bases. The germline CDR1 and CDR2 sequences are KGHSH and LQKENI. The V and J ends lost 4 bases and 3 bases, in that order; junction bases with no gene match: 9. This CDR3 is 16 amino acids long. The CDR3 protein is CASSRPKGTDNQPQHF. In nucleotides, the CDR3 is TGTGCCAGCTCACGGCCAAAAGGGACAGACAATCAGCCCCAGCATTTT. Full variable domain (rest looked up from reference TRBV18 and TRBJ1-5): NAGVMQNPRHLVRRRGQEARLRCSPMKGHSHVYWYRQLPEEGLKFMVYLQKENIIDESGMPKERFSAEFPKEGPSILRIQQVVRGDSAAYFCASSRPKGTDNQPQHFGDGTRLSIL.

The CDR3: CASSLVGGPTGELFF. CDR3 nucleotide sequence: TGCGCCAGCAGCTTGGTGGGGGGACCCACCGGGGAGCTGTTTTTT. The genes are TRBV5-1 and TRBJ2-2, with D maybe TRBD2 (6 bases). Trimming took off 0 bases at V and 4 bases at J, with 10 bases between the two ends. The CDR3 spans 15 residues. Per the germline V gene, CDR1 is SGHRS and CDR2 is YFSETQ.

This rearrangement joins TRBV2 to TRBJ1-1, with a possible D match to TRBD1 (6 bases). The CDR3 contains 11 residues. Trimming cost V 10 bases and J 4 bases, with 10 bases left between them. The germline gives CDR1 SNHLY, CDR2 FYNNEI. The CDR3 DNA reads TGTGCCACGACAGGAGCCACTGAAGCTTTCTTT. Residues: CATTGATEAFF.

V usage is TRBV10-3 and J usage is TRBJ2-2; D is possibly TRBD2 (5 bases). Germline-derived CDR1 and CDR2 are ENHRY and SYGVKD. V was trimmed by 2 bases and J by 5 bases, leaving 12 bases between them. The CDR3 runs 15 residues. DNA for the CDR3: TGTGCCATCAGTGAGATACTTCAGCGGACCGGGGAGCTGTTTTTT. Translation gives CAISEILQRTGELFF.

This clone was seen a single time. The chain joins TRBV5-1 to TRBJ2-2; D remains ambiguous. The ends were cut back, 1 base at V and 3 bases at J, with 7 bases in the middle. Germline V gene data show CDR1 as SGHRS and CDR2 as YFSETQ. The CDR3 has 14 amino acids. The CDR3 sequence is CASSLISDTGELFF. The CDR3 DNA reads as TGCGCCAGCAGCTTGATATCGGACACCGGGGAGCTGTTTTTT.

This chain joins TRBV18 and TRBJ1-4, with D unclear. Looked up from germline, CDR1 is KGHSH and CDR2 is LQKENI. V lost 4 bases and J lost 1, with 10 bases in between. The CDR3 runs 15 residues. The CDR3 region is CASSHDAGTNEKLFF. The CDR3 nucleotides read TGTGCCAGCTCACACGACGCGGGAACTAATGAAAAACTGTTTTTT.